The next 18 T cell receptor beta chains were all read from a single sample in a study of blood T cells in healthy people across ages. The authors ran a second PCR of about 7 to 11 cycles using a sample-barcoded 5' primer and a J-beta primer mix. MiXCR was run by TCRdb on the 5' RACE reads, yielding one entry per CDR3 protein. This table holds about 1,400,000 distinct CDR3 sequences, 59% found once. The sample taken for sequencing was blood. These receptors came from a man aged 18-30 years in good health.

The rearrangement links TRBV4-1 to TRBJ2-1, with TRBD2 as a possible D gene (6 bases). Germline CDR1 and CDR2: MGHRA and YSYEKL. Trimming shortened V by 5 bases and J by 10 bases, and 12 bases separated the two germline ends. This CDR3 is built from 12 residues. The CDR3 reads CASSEMRDEQFF. DNA of the CDR3: TGCGCCAGCAGCGAGATGCGGGACGAGCAGTTCTTC.

With regard to this clonotype: The junction shows a germline mismatch at one end, possibly a read error. The CDR3 loop reads CASGVDMAGGTGTQYF. The CDR3 region has the DNA TGTGCCAGCGGCGTAGATATGGCAGGTGGCACAGGTACGCAGTATTTT. The J gene is TRBJ2-3, the V gene TRBV9; D perhaps matches TRBD1 (5 bases). CDR3 length equals 16 residues. CDR1 and CDR2 (germline): SGDLS, YYNGEE.

This chain joins TRBV12-3 or TRBV12-4 and TRBJ2-3; TRBD1 is a possible D gene (5 bases). CDR3 size: 16 residues. V lost 6 bases to trimming and J lost 3 bases, with 19 bases between them. The CDR3 reads CASRPPPGMGTDTQYF. CDR3 DNA: TGTGCCAGCAGACCCCCCCCAGGGATGGGGACAGATACGCAGTATTTT.

J is TRBJ1-1 and V is TRBV7-2; D ambiguous. V shed 1 base and J shed 7 bases, with 4 bases lying between them. Germline CDR1 SGHTA, CDR2 FQGNSA. The CDR3 is made up of 11 amino acids. CDR3 DNA: TGTGCCAGCAGCTTAGTCGGTGAAGCTTTCTTT. This gives the protein CASSLVGEAFF.

This chain uses TRBV10-3 with TRBJ2-1; D is unclear. The length of the CDR3 is 15 residues. The germline V gene has CDR1 ENHRY and CDR2 SYGVKD. Trimming shortened V by 3 bases and J by 2 bases, and 11 bases separated the two germline ends. CDR3 nucleotide sequence: TGTGCCATCAGTGATAGGTCGACTCCCTACAATGAGCAGTTCTTC. It encodes CAISDRSTPYNEQFF.

The rearrangement joins TRBV6-5 to TRBJ2-7; D is undetermined. V was shortened by 2 bases and J by 4 bases, with 15 bases between the two germline ends. Germline CDR1 is MNHEY and CDR2 is SVGAGI. The CDR3 is made up of 15 amino acids. This chain's CDR3 is CASSYESVVGYEQYF. In DNA form, the CDR3 reads TGTGCCAGCAGTTACGAGAGTGTAGTGGGTTACGAGCAGTACTTC.

This clonotype was detected only a few times. The rearrangement uses TRBV7-8 and TRBJ2-7; 8 bases match TRBD1. This CDR3 has 13 amino acids. V gave up 6 bases and J gave up 3 bases; unmatched junction bases: 4. CDR1 is SGHVS and CDR2 is FQNEAQ in the germline V gene. The CDR3 is CASSQGAVYEQYF. The CDR3 coding sequence is TGTGCCAGCAGTCAGGGGGCTGTCTACGAGCAGTACTTC. Full variable domain (rest looked up from reference TRBV7-8 and TRBJ2-7): GAGVSQSPRYKVAKRGQDVALRCDPISGHVSLFWYQQALGQGPEFLTYFQNEAQLDKSGLPSDRFFAERPEGSVSTLKIQRTQQEDSAVYLCASSQGAVYEQYFGPGTRLTVT.

The table lists this clonotype with a few counts. The genes are TRBV20-1 and TRBJ1-2; unclear D gene. CDR1 and CDR2 from the germline V gene are DFQATT and SNEGSKA (reference sequence). The V end lost 3 bases, the J end lost 8 bases, and 16 bases lay between the germline ends. The CDR3 length is 13 residues. The CDR3 bases are TGCAGTGCTAGGCAAGCGGATCATTTCGGCTACACCTTC. The encoded protein is CSARQADHFGYTF.

The rearrangement joins TRBV6-6 to TRBJ2-4, with 8 bases aligning to TRBD2. CDR1 and CDR2 from the germline V gene are MNHNY and SVGAGI (reference sequence). The CDR3 length is 15 residues. J was trimmed by 7 bases and V by 0 bases; bases with no gene match: 5. The CDR3 sequence: CASSYSMSGGNIQYF. The CDR3 coding sequence is TGTGCCAGCAGTTACTCGATGTCGGGAGGGAACATTCAGTACTTC.

This clonotype was seen a single time. V and J are TRBV6-6 and TRBJ1-1; a possible D gene is TRBD1 (5 bases). The CDR3 contains 16 residues. The V end lost 0 bases, the J end lost 3 bases, and 14 bases lay between the germline ends. Germline V lookup: CDR1 MNHNY, CDR2 SVGAGI (reference sequence). This chain's CDR3 is CASSYSNQGGYTEAFF. CDR3 DNA: TGTGCCAGCAGTTACTCGAACCAGGGTGGGTACACTGAAGCTTTCTTT.

The chain uses TRBV5-1 and TRBJ2-1; 11 positions agree with TRBD2. The germline V gene encodes CDR1 SGHRS and CDR2 YFSETQ. Germline trimming cut 0 bases from V and 8 bases from J; bases unmatched to any gene: 7. CDR3 size: 16 residues. For the CDR3, the DNA is TGCGCCAGCAGCTTGGCGGAGACTAGCGGGATCTATGAGCAGTTCTTC. Protein sequence: CASSLAETSGIYEQFF.

The chain links TRBV7-2 to TRBJ2-7; a weak D match, TRBD1 (6 bases). The V gene lost 0 bases and the J gene lost 3 bases, with 9 bases spanning the gap. CDR3 length equals 14 residues. Germline-derived CDR1 and CDR2 are SGHTA and FQGNSA. DNA for the CDR3: TGTGCCAGCAGCTTAGCGGGACACATCTACGAGCAGTACTTC. Amino acids: CASSLAGHIYEQYF.

The J gene is TRBJ2-7, the V gene TRBV12-3 or TRBV12-4; D might be TRBD1 (6 bases). The length of the CDR3 is 15 residues. Trimming pared 7 bases from V and 2 bases from J, leaving 18 bases between. DNA for the CDR3: TGTGCCAGCACCTACGCCGGGACATCTACCTACGAGCAGTACTTC. Its protein product is CASTYAGTSTYEQYF.

The chain is built from TRBV7-2 and TRBJ2-7; 9 bases map to TRBD2. CDR3 length: 15 amino acids. Looked up from germline, CDR1 is SGHTA and CDR2 is FQGNSA. V lost 5 bases to trimming and J lost 2 bases; unmatched junction nucleotides: 7. The CDR3 DNA reads TGTGCCAGCAGCCGCCAGACTAGCGGAACCTACGAGCAGTACTTC. Translated, it gives CASSRQTSGTYEQYF. Variable domain in full (rest from reference TRBV7-2 and TRBJ2-7): GAGVSQSPSNKVTEKGKDVELRCDPISGHTALYWYRQSLGQGLEFLIYFQGNSAPDKSGLPSDRFSAERTGGSVSTLTIQRTQQEDSAVYLCASSRQTSGTYEQYFGPGTRLTVT.

This chain joins TRBV7-6 and TRBJ2-1; no reliable D call. The germline V and J ends were trimmed by 1 base and 0 bases, with 7 bases remaining between them. CDR3 length: 15 amino acids. CDR1 and CDR2 from the germline V gene are SGHVS and FNYEAQ. CDR3 DNA sequence: TGTGCCAGCAGCTTAGGGGTCTTCTCCTACAATGAGCAGTTCTTC. Amino acid sequence: CASSLGVFSYNEQFF.

The V call is TRBV6-2 or TRBV6-3, the J call TRBJ2-5, with D perhaps matching TRBD2 (6 bases). V dropped 1 base and J dropped 12 bases, with 12 bases sitting between them. The germline V gene encodes CDR1 MNHEY and CDR2 SVGEGT. CDR3 length equals 12 residues. CDR3 loop: CASSYYRDSEYF. CDR3 nucleotides: TGTGCCAGCAGTTACTACCGGGACTCGGAGTACTTC.

This clonotype was seen only a few times. V gene TRBV27 combines with J gene TRBJ2-5; 7 nucleotides match TRBD1. The germline V gene has CDR1 MNHEY and CDR2 SMNVEV (reference sequence). Trimming removed 7 bases from V and 5 bases from J; junction bases left unmatched: 16. CDR3 size: 16 residues. The CDR3 reads CASTPTGTEEMETQYF. The CDR3 region has the DNA TGTGCCAGCACACCCACCGGGACAGAGGAAATGGAGACCCAGTACTTC.

This clonotype was detected only once. This chain joins TRBV5-6 and TRBJ2-6; D unresolved. The germline gives CDR1 SGHDT, CDR2 YYEEEE. Trimming removed 2 bases at V and 0 bases at J, with 12 bases between. This CDR3 has 17 residues. This CDR3 reads CASSFSAWHSGANVLTF. The CDR3 nucleotides are TGTGCCAGCAGCTTCTCAGCTTGGCACTCTGGGGCCAACGTCCTGACTTTC.